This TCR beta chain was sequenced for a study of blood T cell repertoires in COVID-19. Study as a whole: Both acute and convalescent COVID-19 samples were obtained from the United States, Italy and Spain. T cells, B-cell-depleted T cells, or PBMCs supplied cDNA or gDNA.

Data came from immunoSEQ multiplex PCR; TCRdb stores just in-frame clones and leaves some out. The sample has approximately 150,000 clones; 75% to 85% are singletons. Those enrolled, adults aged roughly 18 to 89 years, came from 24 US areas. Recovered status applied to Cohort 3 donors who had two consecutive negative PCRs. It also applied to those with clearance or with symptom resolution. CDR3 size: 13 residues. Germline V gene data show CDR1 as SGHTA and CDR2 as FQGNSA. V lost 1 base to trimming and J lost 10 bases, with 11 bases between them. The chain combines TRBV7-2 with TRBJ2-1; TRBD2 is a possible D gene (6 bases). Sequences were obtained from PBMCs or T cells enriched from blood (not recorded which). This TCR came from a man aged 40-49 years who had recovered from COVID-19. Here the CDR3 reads CASSLGGVREQFF. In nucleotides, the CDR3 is TGTGCCAGCAGCTTAGGGGGGGTGAGGGAGCAGTTCTTC. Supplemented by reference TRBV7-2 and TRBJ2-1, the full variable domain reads GAGVSQSPSNKVTEKGKDVELRCDPISGHTALYWYRQSLGQGLEFLIYFQGNSAPDKSGLPSDRFSAERTGGSVSTLTIQRTQQEDSAVYLCASSLGGVREQFFGPGTRLTVL.